This is a list of T cell receptor beta chains from one sample in a study of shared clonotypes between healthy human individuals. TCRdb's table, derived via immunoSEQ multiplex PCR, lists solely in-frame clones and lacks some. The table shows 1.6 million or so clones, with around 95% occurring only once. Sequenced sample: naive CD4+ T cells sorted from blood. The receptor source for this set is a young man in good health. Both conserved end residues are part of each CDR3. Each record gives: clone size, V gene, CDR3 length, J gene, D gene, CDR3 DNA, CDR3 protein. The D gene is left open where the match is weak. Not every row has a clone size; where given, it reads once, few, many or a size class.

clone_size: NA
v_call: TRBV10-3
cdr3_length: 13
j_call: TRBJ2-1
d_call: NA
cdr3_nt: TGTGCCATCAGTGAGTCGTGGTACAATGAGCAGTTCTTC
cdr3_aa: CAISESWYNEQFF

clone_size: NA
v_call: TRBV27
cdr3_length: 14
j_call: TRBJ1-1
d_call: NA
cdr3_nt: TGTGCCAGCAAATCAGTAAGGGGACACGATGAAGCTTTCTTT
cdr3_aa: CASKSVRGHDEAFF

clone_size: NA
v_call: TRBV7-2
cdr3_length: 14
j_call: TRBJ2-1
d_call: TRBD2
cdr3_nt: TGTGCCAGCAGCCTTTGGGGACTAAACAATGAGCAGTTCTTC
cdr3_aa: CASSLWGLNNEQFF

clone_size: NA
v_call: TRBV29-1
cdr3_length: 12
j_call: TRBJ2-3
d_call: NA
cdr3_nt: TGCAGCGTCGGGACCAGCACAGATACGCAGTATTTT
cdr3_aa: CSVGTSTDTQYF

clone_size: NA
v_call: TRBV9
cdr3_length: 13
j_call: TRBJ2-1
d_call: NA
cdr3_nt: TGTGCCAGCAGCGTAGGAGGTGGCAATGAGCAGTTCTTC
cdr3_aa: CASSVGGGNEQFF

clone_size: NA
v_call: TRBV11-2
cdr3_length: 13
j_call: TRBJ1-2
d_call: TRBD1
cdr3_nt: TGTGCCAGCAGAAGGCAGGGGGAGAGGGGCTACACCTTC
cdr3_aa: CASRRQGERGYTF

clone_size: NA
v_call: TRBV21-1
cdr3_length: 16
j_call: TRBJ2-2
d_call: NA
cdr3_nt: TGTGCCAGCAGCAAACAGGTGCGGGAGCTGGCCGGGGAGCTGTTTTTT
cdr3_aa: CASSKQVRELAGELFF

clone_size: NA
v_call: TRBV18
cdr3_length: 14
j_call: TRBJ2-7
d_call: NA
cdr3_nt: TGTGCCAGCTCACCACCATACAGCACCTACGAGCAGTACTTC
cdr3_aa: CASSPPYSTYEQYF

clone_size: NA
v_call: TRBV28
cdr3_length: 14
j_call: TRBJ1-3
d_call: NA
cdr3_nt: TGTGCCAGCAGTTCTCGGTCCTCTGGAAACACCATATATTTT
cdr3_aa: CASSSRSSGNTIYF

clone_size: NA
v_call: TRBV25-1
cdr3_length: 13
j_call: TRBJ1-5
d_call: NA
cdr3_nt: TGTGCCAGCAGTGGGCTTACGAATCAGCCCCAGCATTTT
cdr3_aa: CASSGLTNQPQHF

clone_size: NA
v_call: TRBV5-1
cdr3_length: 19
j_call: TRBJ2-3
d_call: NA
cdr3_nt: TGCGCCAGCAGCCGGGTTCCCCCAGGGGACACCTCTAGCACAGATACGCAGTATTTT
cdr3_aa: CASSRVPPGDTSSTDTQYF

clone_size: NA
v_call: TRBV10-1
cdr3_length: 14
j_call: TRBJ2-5
d_call: TRBD2
cdr3_nt: TGCGCCAGCAGTGAAACTAGCGCCCAAGAGACCCAGTACTTC
cdr3_aa: CASSETSAQETQYF

clone_size: NA
v_call: TRBV6-5
cdr3_length: 12
j_call: TRBJ2-3
d_call: NA
cdr3_nt: TGTGCCAGCAGGCGGGGCACAGATACGCAGTATTTT
cdr3_aa: CASRRGTDTQYF

clone_size: NA
v_call: TRBV9
cdr3_length: 16
j_call: TRBJ2-2
d_call: TRBD2
cdr3_nt: TGTGCCAGCAGCACGGGACTATCGGGGGGCACCGGGGAGCTGTTTTTT
cdr3_aa: CASSTGLSGGTGELFF

clone_size: NA
v_call: TRBV2
cdr3_length: 13
j_call: TRBJ2-1
d_call: NA
cdr3_nt: TGTGCCAGCACCTCAGACTTGAGAAATGAGCAGTTCTTC
cdr3_aa: CASTSDLRNEQFF

clone_size: NA
v_call: TRBV7-9
cdr3_length: 14
j_call: TRBJ2-3
d_call: NA
cdr3_nt: TGTGCCAGCAGCTTACGGGGACTCACAGATACGCAGTATTTT
cdr3_aa: CASSLRGLTDTQYF

clone_size: NA
v_call: TRBV5-8
cdr3_length: 16
j_call: TRBJ2-2
d_call: TRBD2
cdr3_nt: TGTGCCAGCAGCCCTAAAGGACTAGCGGGTCACGGGGAGCTGTTTTTT
cdr3_aa: CASSPKGLAGHGELFF

clone_size: NA
v_call: TRBV5-1
cdr3_length: 15
j_call: TRBJ2-7
d_call: NA
cdr3_nt: TGCGCCAGCACCTCGACAGGCTTCTCCCTAGGCGAGCAGTACTTC
cdr3_aa: CASTSTGFSLGEQYF

clone_size: NA
v_call: TRBV5-4
cdr3_length: 16
j_call: TRBJ2-7
d_call: NA
cdr3_nt: TGTGCCAGCAGCCCAGGTAGACCACAGGGTGCCCACGAGCAGTACTTC
cdr3_aa: CASSPGRPQGAHEQYF

clone_size: NA
v_call: TRBV27
cdr3_length: 9
j_call: TRBJ2-7
d_call: NA
cdr3_nt: TGTGCCAGCAGCCGAACCCAGTACTTC
cdr3_aa: CASSRTQYF

clone_size: NA
v_call: TRBV28
cdr3_length: 14
j_call: TRBJ1-2
d_call: NA
cdr3_nt: TGTGCCAGCAGTTTACATACAGGAGTTCATGGCTACACCTTC
cdr3_aa: CASSLHTGVHGYTF

clone_size: few
v_call: TRBV4-1
cdr3_length: 14
j_call: TRBJ1-4
d_call: NA
cdr3_nt: TGCGCCAGCAGCCACCGGGACGCCCTAGGGGAACTGTTTTTT
cdr3_aa: CASSHRDALGELFF

clone_size: NA
v_call: TRBV5-1
cdr3_length: 17
j_call: TRBJ2-2
d_call: TRBD2
cdr3_nt: TGCGCCAGCAGCTTGTTAAGAGCGGGAGAGGACACCGGGGAGCTGTTTTTT
cdr3_aa: CASSLLRAGEDTGELFF

clone_size: NA
v_call: TRBV10-3
cdr3_length: 15
j_call: TRBJ2-1
d_call: TRBD1
cdr3_nt: TGTGCCATCAGTGAGCGAACGACAGGGTCGTATGAGCAGTTCTTC
cdr3_aa: CAISERTTGSYEQFF

clone_size: NA
v_call: TRBV7-2
cdr3_length: 16
j_call: TRBJ2-1
d_call: TRBD2
cdr3_nt: TGTGCCAGCAGCGTTCATCTAGCGGGAGTCCCGAATGAGCAGTTCTTC
cdr3_aa: CASSVHLAGVPNEQFF